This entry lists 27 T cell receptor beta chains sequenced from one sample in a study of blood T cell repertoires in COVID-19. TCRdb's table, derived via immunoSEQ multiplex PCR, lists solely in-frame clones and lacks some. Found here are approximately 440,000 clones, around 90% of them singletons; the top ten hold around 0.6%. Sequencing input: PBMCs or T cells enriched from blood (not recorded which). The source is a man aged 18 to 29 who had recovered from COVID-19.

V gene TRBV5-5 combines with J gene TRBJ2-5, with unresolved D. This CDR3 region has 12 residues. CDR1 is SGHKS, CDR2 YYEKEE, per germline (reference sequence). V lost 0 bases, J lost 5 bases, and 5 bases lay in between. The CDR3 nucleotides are TGTGCCAGCAGCTTGGCCATGGAGACCCAGTACTTC. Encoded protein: CASSLAMETQYF.

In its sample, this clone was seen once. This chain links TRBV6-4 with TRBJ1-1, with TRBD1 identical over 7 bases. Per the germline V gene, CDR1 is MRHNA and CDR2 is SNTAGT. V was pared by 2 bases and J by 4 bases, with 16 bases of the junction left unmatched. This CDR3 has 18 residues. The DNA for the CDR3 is TGTGCCAGCAGTGACGTATACAGGGGTTTACCCTTGGCCACTGAAGCTTTCTTT. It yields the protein CASSDVYRGLPLATEAFF.

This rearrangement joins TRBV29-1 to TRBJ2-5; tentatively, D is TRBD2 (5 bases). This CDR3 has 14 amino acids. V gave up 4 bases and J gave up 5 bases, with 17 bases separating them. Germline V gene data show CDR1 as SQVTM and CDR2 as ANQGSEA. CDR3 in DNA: TGCAGCGTTGTTGGTAGGCTCAGGAGGGAGACCCAGTACTTC. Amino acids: CSVVGRLRRETQYF. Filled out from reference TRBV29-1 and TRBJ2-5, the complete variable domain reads SAVISQKPSRDICQRGTSLTIQCQVDSQVTMMFWYRQQPGQSLTLIATANQGSEATYESGFVIDKFPISRPNLTFSTLTVSNMSPEDSSIYLCSVVGRLRRETQYFGPGTRLLVL.

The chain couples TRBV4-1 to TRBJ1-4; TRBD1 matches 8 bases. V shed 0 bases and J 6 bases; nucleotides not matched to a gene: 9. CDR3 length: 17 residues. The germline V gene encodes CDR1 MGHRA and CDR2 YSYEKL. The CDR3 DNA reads TGCGCCAGCAGCCAAGATTCCCCCACAGGGGGGGATGAAAAACTGTTTTTT. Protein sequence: CASSQDSPTGGDEKLFF.

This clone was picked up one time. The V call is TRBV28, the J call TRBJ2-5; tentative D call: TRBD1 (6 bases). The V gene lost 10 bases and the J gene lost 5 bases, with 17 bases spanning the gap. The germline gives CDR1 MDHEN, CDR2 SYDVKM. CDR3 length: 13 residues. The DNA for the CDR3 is TGTGCCACCAGAAAAGGGGGAAGGGAGACCCAGTACTTC. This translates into CATRKGGRETQYF.

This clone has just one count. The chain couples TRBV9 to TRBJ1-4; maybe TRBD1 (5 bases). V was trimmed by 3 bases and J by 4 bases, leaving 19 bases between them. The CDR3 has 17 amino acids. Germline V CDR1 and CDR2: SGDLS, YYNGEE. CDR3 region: CASSAKWGGLINEKLFF. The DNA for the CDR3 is TGTGCCAGCAGCGCAAAGTGGGGGGGACTGATTAATGAAAAACTGTTTTTT.

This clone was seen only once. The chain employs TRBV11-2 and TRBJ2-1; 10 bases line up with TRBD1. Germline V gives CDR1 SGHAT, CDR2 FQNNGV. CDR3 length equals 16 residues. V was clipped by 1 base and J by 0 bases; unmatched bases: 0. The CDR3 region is CASSLGTGGSYNEQFF. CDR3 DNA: TGTGCCAGCAGCTTAGGGACAGGGGGCTCCTACAATGAGCAGTTCTTC.

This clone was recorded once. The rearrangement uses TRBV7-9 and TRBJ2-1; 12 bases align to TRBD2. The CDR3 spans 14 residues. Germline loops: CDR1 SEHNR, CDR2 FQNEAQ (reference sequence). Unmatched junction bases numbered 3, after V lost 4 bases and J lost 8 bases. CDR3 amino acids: CASSYLAGGYEQFF. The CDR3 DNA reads TGTGCCAGCAGCTACCTAGCGGGAGGGTATGAGCAGTTCTTC.

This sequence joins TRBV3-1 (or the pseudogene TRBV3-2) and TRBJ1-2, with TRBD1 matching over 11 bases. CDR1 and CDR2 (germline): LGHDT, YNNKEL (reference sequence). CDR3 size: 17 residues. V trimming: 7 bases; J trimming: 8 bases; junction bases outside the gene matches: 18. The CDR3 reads CASTPTWTGGLRVGYTF. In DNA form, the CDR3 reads TGTGCCAGCACCCCCACCTGGACAGGGGGCCTCAGGGTAGGCTACACCTTC.

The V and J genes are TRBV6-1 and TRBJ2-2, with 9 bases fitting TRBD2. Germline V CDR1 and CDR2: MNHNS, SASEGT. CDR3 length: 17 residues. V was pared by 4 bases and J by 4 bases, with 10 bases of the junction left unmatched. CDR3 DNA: TGTGCCAGCAGTGCAGGCAGCGGGAGGAGAATCACCGGGGAGCTGTTTTTT. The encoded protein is CASSAGSGRRITGELFF.

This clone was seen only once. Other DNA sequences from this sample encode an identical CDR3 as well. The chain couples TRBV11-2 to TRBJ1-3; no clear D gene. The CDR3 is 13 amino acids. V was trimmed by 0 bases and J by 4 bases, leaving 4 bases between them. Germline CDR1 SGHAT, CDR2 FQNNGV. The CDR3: CASSLDRGNTIYF. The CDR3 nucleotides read TGTGCCAGCAGCTTAGACAGGGGAAACACCATATATTTT.

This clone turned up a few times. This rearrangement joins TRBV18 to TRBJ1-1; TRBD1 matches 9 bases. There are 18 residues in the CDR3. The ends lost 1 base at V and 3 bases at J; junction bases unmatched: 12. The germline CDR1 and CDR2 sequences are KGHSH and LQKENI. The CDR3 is CASSPQYGQGPRYTEAFF. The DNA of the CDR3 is TGTGCCAGCTCACCACAATATGGACAGGGGCCTCGGTACACTGAAGCTTTCTTT. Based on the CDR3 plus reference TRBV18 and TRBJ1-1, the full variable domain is NAGVMQNPRHLVRRRGQEARLRCSPMKGHSHVYWYRQLPEEGLKFMVYLQKENIIDESGMPKERFSAEFPKEGPSILRIQQVVRGDSAAYFCASSPQYGQGPRYTEAFFGQGTRLTVV.

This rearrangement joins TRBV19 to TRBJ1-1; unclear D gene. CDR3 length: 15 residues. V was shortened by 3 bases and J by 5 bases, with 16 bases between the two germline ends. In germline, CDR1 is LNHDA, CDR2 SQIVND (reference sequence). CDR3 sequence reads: CASSILDLGGTEAFF. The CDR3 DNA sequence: TGTGCCAGTAGTATCTTGGACCTGGGAGGTACTGAAGCTTTCTTT.

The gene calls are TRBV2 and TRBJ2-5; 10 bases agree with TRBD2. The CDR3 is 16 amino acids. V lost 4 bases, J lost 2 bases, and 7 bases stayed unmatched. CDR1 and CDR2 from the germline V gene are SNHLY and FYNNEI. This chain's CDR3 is CASSAKREGRQETQYF. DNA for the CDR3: TGTGCCAGCAGTGCCAAGCGGGAGGGGCGGCAAGAGACCCAGTACTTC.

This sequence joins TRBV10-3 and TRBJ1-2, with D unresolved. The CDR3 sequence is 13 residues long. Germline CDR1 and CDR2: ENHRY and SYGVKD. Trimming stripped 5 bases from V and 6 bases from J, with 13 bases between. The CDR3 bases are TGTGCCATCAGTTCAGGAAAGGATGATGGCTACACCTTC. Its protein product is CAISSGKDDGYTF.

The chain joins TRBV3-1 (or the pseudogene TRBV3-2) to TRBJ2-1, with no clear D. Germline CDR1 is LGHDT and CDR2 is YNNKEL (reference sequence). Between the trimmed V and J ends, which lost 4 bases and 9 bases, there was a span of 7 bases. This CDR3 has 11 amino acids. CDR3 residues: CASSPSFEQFF. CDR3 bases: TGTGCCAGCAGCCCCTCGTTTGAGCAGTTCTTC.

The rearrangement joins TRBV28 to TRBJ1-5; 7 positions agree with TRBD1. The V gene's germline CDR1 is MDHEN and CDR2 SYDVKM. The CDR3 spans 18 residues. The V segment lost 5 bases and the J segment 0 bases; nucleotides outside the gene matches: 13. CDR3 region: CASSITGDPIRSNQPQHF. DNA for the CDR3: TGTGCCAGCAGTATAACAGGGGACCCCATCCGTAGCAATCAGCCCCAGCATTTT.

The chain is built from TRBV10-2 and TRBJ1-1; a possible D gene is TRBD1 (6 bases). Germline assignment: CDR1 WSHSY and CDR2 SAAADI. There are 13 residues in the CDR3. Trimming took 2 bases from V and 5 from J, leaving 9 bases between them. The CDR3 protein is CASSEARGTEAFF. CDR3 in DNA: TGCGCCAGCAGTGAGGCCAGGGGTACTGAAGCTTTCTTT.

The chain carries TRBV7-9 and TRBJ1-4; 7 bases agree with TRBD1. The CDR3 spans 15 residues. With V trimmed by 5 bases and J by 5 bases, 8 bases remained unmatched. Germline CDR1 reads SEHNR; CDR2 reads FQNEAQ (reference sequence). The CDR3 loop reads CASSVETGRNEKLFF. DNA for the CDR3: TGTGCCAGCAGCGTAGAGACAGGGAGGAATGAAAAACTGTTTTTT.

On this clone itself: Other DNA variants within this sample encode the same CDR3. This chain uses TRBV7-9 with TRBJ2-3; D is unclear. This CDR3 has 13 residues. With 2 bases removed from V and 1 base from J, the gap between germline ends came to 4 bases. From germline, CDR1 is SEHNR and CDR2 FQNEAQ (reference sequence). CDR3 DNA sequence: TGTGCCAGCAGCTTATCAGGCACAGATACGCAGTATTTT. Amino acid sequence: CASSLSGTDTQYF.

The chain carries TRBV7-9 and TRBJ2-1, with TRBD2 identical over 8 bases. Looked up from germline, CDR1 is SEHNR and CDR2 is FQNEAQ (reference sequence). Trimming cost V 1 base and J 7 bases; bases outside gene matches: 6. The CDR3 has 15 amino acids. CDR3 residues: CASSLVGLGENEQFF. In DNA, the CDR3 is TGTGCCAGCAGCTTAGTGGGACTAGGAGAAAATGAGCAGTTCTTC.

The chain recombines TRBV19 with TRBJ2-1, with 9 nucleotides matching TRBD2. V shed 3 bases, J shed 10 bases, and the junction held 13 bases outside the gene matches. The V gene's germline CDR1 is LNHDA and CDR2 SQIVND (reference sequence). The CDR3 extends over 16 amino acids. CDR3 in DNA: TGTGCCAGTAGTATTGGGGTTAGCGGGAGCGGTGGAGAGCAGTTCTTC. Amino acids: CASSIGVSGSGGEQFF.

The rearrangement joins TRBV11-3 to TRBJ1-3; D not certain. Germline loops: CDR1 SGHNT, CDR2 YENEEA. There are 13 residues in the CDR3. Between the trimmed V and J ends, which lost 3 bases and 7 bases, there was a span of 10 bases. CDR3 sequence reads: CASSFRQLNTIYF. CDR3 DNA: TGTGCCAGCAGCTTTAGACAACTTAACACCATATATTTT.

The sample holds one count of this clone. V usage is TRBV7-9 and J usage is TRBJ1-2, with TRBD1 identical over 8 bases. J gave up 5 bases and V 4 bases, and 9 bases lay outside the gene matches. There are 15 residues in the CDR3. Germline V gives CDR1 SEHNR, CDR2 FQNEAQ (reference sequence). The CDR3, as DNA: TGTGCCAGCAGCTCCCAGGGGGCGTGGGGGTATGGCTACACCTTC. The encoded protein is CASSSQGAWGYGYTF. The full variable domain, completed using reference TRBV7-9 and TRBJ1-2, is DTGVSQNPRHKITKRGQNVTFRCDPISEHNRLYWYRQTLGQGPEFLTYFQNEAQLEKSRLLSDRFSAERPKGSFSTLEIQRTEQGDSAMYLCASSSQGAWGYGYTFGSGTRLTVV.

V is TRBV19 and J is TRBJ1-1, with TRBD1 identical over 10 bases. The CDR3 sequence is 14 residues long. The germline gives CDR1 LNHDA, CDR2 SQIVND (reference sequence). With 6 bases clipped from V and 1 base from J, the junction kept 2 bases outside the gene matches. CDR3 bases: TGTGCCAGTAGGAGGGACAGGGGGAACACTGAAGCTTTCTTT. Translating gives CASRRDRGNTEAFF. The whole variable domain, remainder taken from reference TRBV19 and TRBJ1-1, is DGGITQSPKYLFRKEGQNVTLSCEQNLNHDAMYWYRQDPGQGLRLIYYSQIVNDFQKGDIAEGYSVSREKKESFPLTVTSAQKNPTAFYLCASRRDRGNTEAFFGQGTRLTVV.

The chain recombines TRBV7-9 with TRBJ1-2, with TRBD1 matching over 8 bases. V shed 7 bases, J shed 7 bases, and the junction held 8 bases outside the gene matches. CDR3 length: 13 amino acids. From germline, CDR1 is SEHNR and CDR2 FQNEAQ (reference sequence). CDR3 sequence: CASTTGGRGGYTF. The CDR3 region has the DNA TGTGCCAGCACTACAGGGGGACGGGGTGGCTACACCTTC.

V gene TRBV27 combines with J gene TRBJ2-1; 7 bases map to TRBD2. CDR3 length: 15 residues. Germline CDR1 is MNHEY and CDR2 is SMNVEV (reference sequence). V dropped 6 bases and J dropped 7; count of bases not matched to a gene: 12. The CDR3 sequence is CASRTGISGQNEQFF. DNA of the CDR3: TGTGCCAGCAGAACAGGCATTAGCGGGCAGAATGAGCAGTTCTTC.